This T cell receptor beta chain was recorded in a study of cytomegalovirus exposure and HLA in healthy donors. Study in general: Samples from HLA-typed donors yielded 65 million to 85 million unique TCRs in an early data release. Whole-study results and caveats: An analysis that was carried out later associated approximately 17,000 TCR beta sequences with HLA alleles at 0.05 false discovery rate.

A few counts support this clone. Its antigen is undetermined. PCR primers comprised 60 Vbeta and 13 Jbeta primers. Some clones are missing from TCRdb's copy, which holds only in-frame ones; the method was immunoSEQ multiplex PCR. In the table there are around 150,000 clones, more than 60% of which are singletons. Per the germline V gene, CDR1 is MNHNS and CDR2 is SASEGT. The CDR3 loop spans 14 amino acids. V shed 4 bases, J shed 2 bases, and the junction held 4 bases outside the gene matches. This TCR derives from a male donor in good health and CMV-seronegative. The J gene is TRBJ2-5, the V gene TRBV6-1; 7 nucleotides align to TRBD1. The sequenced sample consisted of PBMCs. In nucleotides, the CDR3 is TGTGCCAGCAGTGTAAGGGACAGACAAGAGACCCAGTACTTC. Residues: CASSVRDRQETQYF.